The 10 T cell receptor beta chains in this list originate from one sample, sequenced in a study. Each CDR3 protein gets one entry after TCRdb re-called the 5' RACE reads with MiXCR. The sample shows about 55,000 distinct CDR3 sequences, 17% of them seen only once. The sequencing input was naive CD4+ T cells sorted from blood. The sample's subset: naive CD4+ T cells, CD4+CD45RA+CD25-. The receptors were gathered from a female donor with breast cancer.

In regard to this clonotype: This may stem from a read error, because a much larger clone lies one nucleotide away. The V gene is TRBV20-1, the J gene TRBJ2-6; D is uncertain. V was clipped by 8 bases and J by 0 bases, with 11 bases between them. This CDR3 has 14 residues. Per germline, CDR1 DFQATT and CDR2 SNEGSKA (reference sequence). This CDR3 is CSTLSPSGANVLTF. The CDR3 nucleotides are TGCAGTACCCTTTCCCCCTCTGGGGCCAACGTCCTGACTTTC.

This clonotype came up many times. The V call is TRBV12-3 or TRBV12-4, the J call TRBJ1-1; possible D gene TRBD1, 5 bases. The CDR3 sequence is 13 residues long. Deletions cut 5 bases from V and 3 bases from J, with 10 bases between. The CDR3 sequence: CASSRRGHTEAFF. The CDR3 DNA reads TGTGCCAGCAGTCGGAGGGGCCACACTGAAGCTTTCTTT.

This clonotype has only a few counts. The V and J genes are TRBV4-3 and TRBJ1-2; 9 positions match TRBD1. Trimming cost V 4 bases and J 6 bases; bases outside gene matches: 9. This CDR3 region has 15 residues. Germline V gives CDR1 LGHNA, CDR2 YSLEER. CDR3 in DNA: TGCGCCAGCAGCCCCTCGTGGACAGGGGAGGATGGCTACACCTTC. Residues: CASSPSWTGEDGYTF.

This clonotype has ten or more counts. The chain joins TRBV7-3 to TRBJ2-2; perhaps TRBD1 as D (5 bases). The CDR3 has 15 amino acids. V gave up 5 bases and J gave up 2 bases, with 12 bases separating them. CDR1 is SGHTA and CDR2 is FQGTGA in the germline V gene. The CDR3: CASSIDSFNTGELFF. CDR3 nucleotides: TGTGCCAGCAGCATCGACAGTTTCAACACCGGGGAGCTGTTTTTT.

At least ten counts were recorded for this clonotype. The chain recombines TRBV7-2 with TRBJ2-7; TRBD2 agrees at 8 bases. The J segment lost 7 bases and the V segment lost 3 bases, leaving 17 bases of the junction unmatched. The V gene's germline CDR1 is SGHTA and CDR2 FQGNSA. There are 17 residues in the CDR3. CDR3 sequence (DNA): TGTGCCAGCAGCTTGATTCCCAGCGGGAGAAAGACGGGAGAGCAGTACTTC. It specifies CASSLIPSGRKTGEQYF.

V is TRBV20-1 and J is TRBJ1-2; no reliable D call. From germline, CDR1 is DFQATT and CDR2 SNEGSKA (reference sequence). The V gene lost 4 bases and the J gene lost 3 bases, with 15 bases spanning the gap. The CDR3 loop spans 14 amino acids. CDR3 region: CSATPGTTDYGYTF. Written as DNA, the CDR3 is TGCAGTGCTACGCCGGGAACGACTGACTATGGCTACACCTTC.

The sample holds a few counts of this clonotype. The V gene is TRBV7-2, the J gene TRBJ2-1; TRBD2 matches at 11 bases. CDR1 SGHTA and CDR2 FQGNSA come from the germline V gene. V dropped 6 bases and J dropped 2; count of bases not matched to a gene: 3. The CDR3 has 15 residues. For the CDR3, the DNA is TGTGCCAGCAGACCGACTAGCGGGGCCTACAATGAGCAGTTCTTC. This gives the protein CASRPTSGAYNEQFF.

V and J are TRBV7-8 and TRBJ1-1, with no clear D. The germline V gene encodes CDR1 SGHVS and CDR2 FQNEAQ. The CDR3 length is 15 residues. Trimming removed 5 bases at V and 4 bases at J, with 17 bases between. The CDR3 region has the DNA TGTGCCAGCAGCCCGCAACATGGACGGGTCACTGAAGCTTTCTTT. It specifies CASSPQHGRVTEAFF.

This clonotype qualifies as medium-sized. The rearrangement uses TRBV6-6 and TRBJ1-6; 7 bases agree with TRBD1. CDR1 is MNHNY, CDR2 SVGAGI, per germline (reference sequence). Trimming cost V 0 bases and J 7 bases; bases outside gene matches: 6. This CDR3 is built from 16 residues. The CDR3 loop reads CASSYSQGIYNSPLHF. In DNA, the CDR3 is TGTGCCAGCAGTTACTCACAGGGGATATACAATTCACCCCTCCACTTT.

This clonotype was seen many times. The gene calls are TRBV20-1 and TRBJ2-1; maybe TRBD2 (6 bases). The CDR3 is made up of 18 amino acids. V lost 1 base, J lost 0 bases, and 19 bases lay in between. The germline V gene encodes CDR1 DFQATT and CDR2 SNEGSKA (reference sequence). The CDR3 loop reads CSARAPREAARSYNEQFF. For the CDR3, the DNA is TGCAGTGCTAGAGCGCCTAGGGAGGCGGCACGCTCCTACAATGAGCAGTTCTTC.